This T cell receptor (beta chain) emerged from a study of T cells in Graves' hyperthyroidism and ophthalmopathy. Germline V CDR1 and CDR2: SGHRS, YFSETQ. This CDR3 contains 16 residues. V lost 4 bases, J lost 7 bases, and 24 bases lay in between. Details on this clonotype: Its matching antigen is unknown.

Findings and caveats of the study: Researchers found most expanded thyroid clonotypes above 0.001 in blood as well. Researchers report that a 13 V-J model separated ophthalmopathy from stable hyperthyroidism.

RNA transcripts served as the template for amplifying TCR beta CDR3 regions. The HTBI set primed first-round TCR CDR3 RT-PCR. From the multiplex PCR reads, TCRdb called clonotypes with MiXCR, one entry per CDR3 protein. The repertoire holds a few hundred thousand distinct CDR3 sequences, with around 16% as singletons. Criteria for exclusion of patients were uncontrolled infection, other autoimmune disease, pregnancy or lactation. The rearrangement joins TRBV5-1 to TRBJ2-7; D assignment may be TRBD1 or TRBD2 (5 bases each). The sample was blood. This sequence was found in a woman aged 45-65 years with Graves' hyperthyroidism. The CDR3 DNA reads TGCGCCAGCAGCATGAACCGGGACCCCTCCCCTGATGAGCAGTACTTC. This sequence encodes CASSMNRDPSPDEQYF.